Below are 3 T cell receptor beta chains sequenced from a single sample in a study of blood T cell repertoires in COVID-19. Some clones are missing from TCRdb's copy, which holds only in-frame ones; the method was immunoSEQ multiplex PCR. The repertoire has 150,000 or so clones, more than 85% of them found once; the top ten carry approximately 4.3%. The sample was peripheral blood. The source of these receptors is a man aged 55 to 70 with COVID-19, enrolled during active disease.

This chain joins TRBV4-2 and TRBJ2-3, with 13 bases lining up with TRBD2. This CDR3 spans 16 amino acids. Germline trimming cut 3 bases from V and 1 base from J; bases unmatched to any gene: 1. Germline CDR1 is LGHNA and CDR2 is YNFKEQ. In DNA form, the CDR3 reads TGTGCCAGCAGCCAGGGACTAGCGGGGCGCACAGATACGCAGTATTTT. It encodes CASSQGLAGRTDTQYF.

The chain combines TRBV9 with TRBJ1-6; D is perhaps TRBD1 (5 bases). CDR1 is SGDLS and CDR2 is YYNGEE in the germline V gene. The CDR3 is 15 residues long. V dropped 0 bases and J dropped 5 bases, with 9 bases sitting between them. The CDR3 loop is CASSVGPGDNSPLHF. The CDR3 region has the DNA TGTGCCAGCAGCGTAGGGCCGGGGGATAATTCACCCCTCCACTTT.

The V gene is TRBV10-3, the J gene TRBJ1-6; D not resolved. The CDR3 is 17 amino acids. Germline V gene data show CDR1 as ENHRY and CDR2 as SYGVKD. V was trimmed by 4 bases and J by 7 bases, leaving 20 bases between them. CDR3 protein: CAISGTKTKGVNSPLHF. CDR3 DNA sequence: TGTGCCATCAGTGGGACTAAGACGAAGGGTGTCAATTCACCCCTCCACTTT.